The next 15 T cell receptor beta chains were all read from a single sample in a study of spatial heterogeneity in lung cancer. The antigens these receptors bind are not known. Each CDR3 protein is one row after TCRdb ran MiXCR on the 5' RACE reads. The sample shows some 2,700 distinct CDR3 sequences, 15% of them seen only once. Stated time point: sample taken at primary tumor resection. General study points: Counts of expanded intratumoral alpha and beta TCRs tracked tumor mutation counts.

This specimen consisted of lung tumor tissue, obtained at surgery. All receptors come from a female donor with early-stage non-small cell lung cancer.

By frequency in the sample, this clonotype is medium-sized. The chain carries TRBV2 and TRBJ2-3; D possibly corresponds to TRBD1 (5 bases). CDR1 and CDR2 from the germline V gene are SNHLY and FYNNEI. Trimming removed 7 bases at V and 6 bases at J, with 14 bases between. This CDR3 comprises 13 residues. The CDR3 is CASNEVGADTQYF. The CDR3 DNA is TGTGCCAGCAACGAGGTTGGGGCCGATACGCAGTATTTT.

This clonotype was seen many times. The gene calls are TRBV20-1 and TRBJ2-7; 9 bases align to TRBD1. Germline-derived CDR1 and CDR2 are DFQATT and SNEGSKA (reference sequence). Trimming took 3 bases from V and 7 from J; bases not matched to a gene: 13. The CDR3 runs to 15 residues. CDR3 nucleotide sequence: TGCAGTGCTAGTGAAATAGGACAGGGGCTCTCTGAGCAGTACTTC. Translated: CSASEIGQGLSEQYF.

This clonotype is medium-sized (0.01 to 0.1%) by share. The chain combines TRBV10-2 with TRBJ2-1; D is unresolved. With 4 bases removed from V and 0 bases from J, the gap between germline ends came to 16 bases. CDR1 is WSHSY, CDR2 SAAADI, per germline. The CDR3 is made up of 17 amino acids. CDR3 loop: CASSGGRGQSSYNEQFF. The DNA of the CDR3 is TGCGCCAGCAGTGGGGGAAGAGGCCAAAGCTCCTACAATGAGCAGTTCTTC.

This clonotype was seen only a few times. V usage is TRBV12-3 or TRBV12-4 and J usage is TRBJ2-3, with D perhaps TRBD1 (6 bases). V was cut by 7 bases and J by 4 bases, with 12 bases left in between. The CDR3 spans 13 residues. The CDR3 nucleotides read TGTGCCAGCATCCTGACAGGAGCAGATACGCAGTATTTT. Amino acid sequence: CASILTGADTQYF.

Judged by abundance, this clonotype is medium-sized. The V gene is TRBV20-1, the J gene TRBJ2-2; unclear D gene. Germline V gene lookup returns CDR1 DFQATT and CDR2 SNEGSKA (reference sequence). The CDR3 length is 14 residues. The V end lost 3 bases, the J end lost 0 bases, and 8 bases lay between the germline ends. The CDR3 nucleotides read TGCAGTGCTAGGGTGCAGACGAACACCGGGGAGCTGTTTTTT. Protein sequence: CSARVQTNTGELFF.

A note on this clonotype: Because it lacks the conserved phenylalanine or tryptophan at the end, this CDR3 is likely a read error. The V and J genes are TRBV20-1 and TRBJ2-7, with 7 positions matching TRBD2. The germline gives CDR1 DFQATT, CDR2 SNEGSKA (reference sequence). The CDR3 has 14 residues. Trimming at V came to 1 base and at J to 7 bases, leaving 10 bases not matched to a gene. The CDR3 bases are TGCAGTGCTAGAGTGCCCCTTCGACTAGCTGAGCAGTACTCC. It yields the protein CSARVPLRLAEQYS.

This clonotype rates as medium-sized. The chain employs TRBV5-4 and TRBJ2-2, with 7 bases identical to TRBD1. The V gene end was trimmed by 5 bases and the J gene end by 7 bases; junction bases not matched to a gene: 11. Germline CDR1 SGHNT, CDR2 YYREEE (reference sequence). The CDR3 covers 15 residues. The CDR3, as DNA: TGTGCCAGCAGTGCCGGGACAGCAACATACGGGGAGCTGTTTTTT. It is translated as CASSAGTATYGELFF.

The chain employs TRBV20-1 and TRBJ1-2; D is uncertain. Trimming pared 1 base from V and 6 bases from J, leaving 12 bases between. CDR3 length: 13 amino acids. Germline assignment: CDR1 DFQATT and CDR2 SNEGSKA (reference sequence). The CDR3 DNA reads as TGCAGTGCTAGAGCCTCCAGCTGGGATGGCTACACCTTC. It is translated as CSARASSWDGYTF.

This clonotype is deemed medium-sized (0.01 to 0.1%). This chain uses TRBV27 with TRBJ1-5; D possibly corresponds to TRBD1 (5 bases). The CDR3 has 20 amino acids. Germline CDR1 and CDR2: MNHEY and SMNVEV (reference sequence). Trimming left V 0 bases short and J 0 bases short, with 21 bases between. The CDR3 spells CASSLSGDRSVGYSNQPQHF. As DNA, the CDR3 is TGTGCCAGCAGTTTATCCGGGGACCGGAGCGTAGGCTATAGCAATCAGCCCCAGCATTTT.

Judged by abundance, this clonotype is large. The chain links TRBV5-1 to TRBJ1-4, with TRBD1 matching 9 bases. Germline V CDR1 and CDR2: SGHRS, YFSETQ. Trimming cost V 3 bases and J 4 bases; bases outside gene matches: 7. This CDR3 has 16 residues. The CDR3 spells CASSWGQGVSNEKLFF. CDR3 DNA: TGCGCCAGCAGCTGGGGACAGGGTGTCAGTAATGAAAAACTGTTTTTT.

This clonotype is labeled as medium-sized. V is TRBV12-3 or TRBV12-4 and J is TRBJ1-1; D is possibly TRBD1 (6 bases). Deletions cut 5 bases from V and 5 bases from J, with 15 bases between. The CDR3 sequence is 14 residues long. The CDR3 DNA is TGTGCCAGCAGTGGTGCGACAGGAAGGACTGAAGCTTTCTTT. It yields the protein CASSGATGRTEAFF.

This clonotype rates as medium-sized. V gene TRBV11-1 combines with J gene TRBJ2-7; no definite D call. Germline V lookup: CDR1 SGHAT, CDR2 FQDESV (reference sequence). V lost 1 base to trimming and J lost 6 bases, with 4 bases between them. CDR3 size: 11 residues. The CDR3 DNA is TGTGCCAGCAGCTTAGGAAGCGAGCAGTACTTC. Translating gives CASSLGSEQYF.

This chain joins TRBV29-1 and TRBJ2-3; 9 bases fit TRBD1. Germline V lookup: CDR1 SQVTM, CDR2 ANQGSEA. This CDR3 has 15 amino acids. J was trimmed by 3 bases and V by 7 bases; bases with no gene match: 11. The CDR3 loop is CSARDRAKGTDTQYF. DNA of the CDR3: TGCAGCGCCCGGGACAGGGCGAAAGGAACAGATACGCAGTATTTT.

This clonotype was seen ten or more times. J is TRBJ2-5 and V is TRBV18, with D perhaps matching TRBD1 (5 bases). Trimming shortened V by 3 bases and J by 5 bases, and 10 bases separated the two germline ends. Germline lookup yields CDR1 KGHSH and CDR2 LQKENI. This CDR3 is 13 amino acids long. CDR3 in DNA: TGTGCCAGCTCACCGGGGCTTGGGGAGACCCAGTACTTC. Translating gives CASSPGLGETQYF.

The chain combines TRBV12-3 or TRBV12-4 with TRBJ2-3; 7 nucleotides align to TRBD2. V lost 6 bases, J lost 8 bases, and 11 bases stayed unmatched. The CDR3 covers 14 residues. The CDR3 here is CASRPGTTSSTQYF. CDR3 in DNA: TGTGCCAGCAGACCTGGGACTACTTCTAGTACGCAGTATTTT.